This entry is about one TCR beta chain. The source of the sample is a study of shared clonotypes between healthy human individuals. Study overall: Per donor, CD8 memory used one plate, CD8 naive used two, CD4 memory used three and CD4 naive used three.

At a deep level, the assay was run. Libraries were prepared by immunoSEQ multiplex PCR; TCRdb keeps only in-frame clonotypes and omits some of them. The data show about 2.1 million clones, just over 90% seen once. Naive-designated CD8 cells lacked CD45RO, were positively enriched for CCR7, and omitted terminally differentiated effector memory CD45RA+ cells. In germline, CDR1 is SGDLS, CDR2 YYNGEE. V was clipped by 4 bases and J by 10 bases, with 18 bases between them. The CDR3 has 14 residues. V usage is TRBV9 and J usage is TRBJ2-1; the D gene is possibly TRBD1 (5 bases). The receptor comes from a man younger than 35 in good health. Some clones in this sample may be carry-over from other donors' samples. The material sequenced was naive CD8+ T cells from PBMCs. In nucleotides, the CDR3 is TGTGCCAGCAGCCCCGAACAGGCCCCCCGCGAGCAGTTCTTC. Translation: CASSPEQAPREQFF.